What follows are 3 T cell receptor beta chains derived from one specimen sequenced in a study of blood T cell repertoires in COVID-19. The data were produced by immunoSEQ multiplex PCR, yet TCRdb's version contains in-frame clones alone and is incomplete. Of some 70,000 clones in the sample, about nine tenths are singletons; the top ten hold 40% to 55%. The sequencing input was peripheral blood. The receptors come from a woman aged 60-75 years with COVID-19, enrolled during active disease.

The chain is built from TRBV6-5 and TRBJ1-1; possibly TRBD1 for D (6 bases). This CDR3 is 16 amino acids long. Germline V gene data show CDR1 as MNHEY and CDR2 as SVGAGI. Trimming removed 1 base from V and 3 bases from J, with 15 bases in between. Here the CDR3 DNA reads TGTGCCAGCAGTTACTTCGGGGGGCGCGGTGACACTGAAGCTTTCTTT. Its protein product is CASSYFGGRGDTEAFF.

V usage is TRBV7-2 and J usage is TRBJ2-1; D is uncertain. CDR1 is SGHTA and CDR2 is FQGNSA in the germline V gene. The CDR3 sequence is 15 residues long. Trimming removed 0 bases from V and 0 bases from J, with 6 bases in between. In DNA form, the CDR3 reads TGTGCCAGCAGCTTAGCTCCGAGCTCCTACAATGAGCAGTTCTTC. Protein sequence: CASSLAPSSYNEQFF.

The rearrangement joins TRBV10-3 to TRBJ1-2; 11 nucleotides match TRBD1. Germline V CDR1 and CDR2: ENHRY, SYGVKD. The CDR3 totals 15 residues. The V and J ends lost 6 bases and 8 bases, in that order; junction bases with no gene match: 11. The CDR3 reads CAIRLDGQGAQGYTF. CDR3 coding DNA: TGTGCCATCAGACTAGACGGACAGGGGGCACAGGGCTACACCTTC.